The present entry profiles one T cell receptor (beta chain) with its context. This clonotype was seen at least ten times. Which antigen it targets is not known. Base qualities are not recorded, but no much larger clone differs from it by a single base. The data stem from a study of T-cell reconstitution after alpha-beta-depleted transplantation in children (dated by TCRdb to 2016 to 2017). About the full investigation: Using TCR repertoire profiling, the study followed T-cell immune reconstitution in a quantitative way in children after TCRalphabeta/CD19-depleted allogeneic hematopoietic cell transplantation. Study-wide findings and limitations: The frequencies of hyperexpanded clones fell over the following months, and after one year, T-cell counts and TCRbeta diversity were mostly attributed to newly produced T cells. In some patients, the high TCRbeta diversity seen at day 60 was put down to recipient T cells and intrathymic progenitors that had survived conditioning. The apparently early recovery of alphabetaT-cell counts about two months after transplant reportedly depended on only several hundred rapidly expanded clones that came from non-depleted graft cells.

The treatment or condition label for this specimen denotes: allogeneic hematopoietic cell transplantation with graft depleted of TCRalphabeta T cells and CD19 B cells. The children who served as transplant recipients had been given grafts of TCRalphabeta/CD19-depleted allogeneic hematopoietic cells. The germline V gene (reference sequence) yields MNHEY for CDR1 and SMNVEV for CDR2. CDR3 length: 14 amino acids, cysteine to phenylalanine. Solely the CDR3 DNA is kept, with 42 bases framed from the first base. Unmatched junction bases come to 4, with V trimmed by 8 bases and J by 2 bases. Libraries were built with PCR. Sequencing took place on an Illumina HiSeq 2500. TCR library preparation used molecular barcoding, with unique molecular identifiers applied to normalize quantification of the TCRbeta repertoire. TCRdb itself trimmed the public reads at Q25 with fastp, ran MiXCR and retained productive beta chains. Merged by CDR3 protein, the rows form single entries marked with the most common genes and DNA. This sample comprises around 700,000 distinct CDR3 sequences, approximately 14% of them detected only once. Jointly, the top ten make up around 0.76% of the sample.

This chain is built from TRBV27 and TRBJ2-2; TRBD2 aligns with 8 central bases. Sequencing used PBMCs, obtained before TCRalphabeta/CD19-depleted stem cell transplant. This receptor was taken from a girl aged 2-15 years with congenital amegakaryocytic thrombocytopenia, due to receive a stem cell transplant. The CDR3 here reads CASRGLGNTGELFF. In nucleotide form, the sequence is TGTGCCAGCCGGGGACTAGGAAACACCGGGGAGCTGTTTTTT.